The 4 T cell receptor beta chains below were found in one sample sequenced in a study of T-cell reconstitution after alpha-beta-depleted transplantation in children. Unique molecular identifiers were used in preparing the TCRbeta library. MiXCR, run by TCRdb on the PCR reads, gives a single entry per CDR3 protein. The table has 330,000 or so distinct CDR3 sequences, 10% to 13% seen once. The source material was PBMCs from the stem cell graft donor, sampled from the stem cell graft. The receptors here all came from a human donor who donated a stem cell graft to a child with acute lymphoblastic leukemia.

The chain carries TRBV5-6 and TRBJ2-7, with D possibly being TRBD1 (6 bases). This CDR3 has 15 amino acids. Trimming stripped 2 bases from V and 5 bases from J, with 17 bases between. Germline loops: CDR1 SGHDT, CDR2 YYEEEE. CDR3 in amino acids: CASSLERLDRHEQYF. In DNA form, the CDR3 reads TGTGCCAGCAGCTTAGAGCGTCTAGACAGGCACGAGCAGTACTTC.

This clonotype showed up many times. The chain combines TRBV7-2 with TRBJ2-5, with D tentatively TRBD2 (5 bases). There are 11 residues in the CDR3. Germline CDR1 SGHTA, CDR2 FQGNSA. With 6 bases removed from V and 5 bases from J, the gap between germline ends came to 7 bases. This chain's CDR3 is CASSTGETQYF. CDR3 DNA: TGTGCCAGCAGTACGGGGGAGACCCAGTACTTC.

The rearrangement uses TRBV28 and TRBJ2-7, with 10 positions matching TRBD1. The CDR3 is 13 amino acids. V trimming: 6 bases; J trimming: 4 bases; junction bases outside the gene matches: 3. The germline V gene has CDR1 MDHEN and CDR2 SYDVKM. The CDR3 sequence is CASRTGGPYEQYF. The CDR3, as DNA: TGTGCCAGCAGGACAGGGGGCCCTTACGAGCAGTACTTC. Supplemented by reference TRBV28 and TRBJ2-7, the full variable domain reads DVKVTQSSRYLVKRTGEKVFLECVQDMDHENMFWYRQDPGLGLRLIYFSYDVKMKEKGDIPEGYSVSREKKERFSLILESASTNQTSMYLCASRTGGPYEQYFGPGTRLTVT.

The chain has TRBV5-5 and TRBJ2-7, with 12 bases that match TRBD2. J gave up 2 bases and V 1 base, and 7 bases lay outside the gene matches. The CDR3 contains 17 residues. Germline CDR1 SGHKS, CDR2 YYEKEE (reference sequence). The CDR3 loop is CASSLSLAGGPAYEQYF. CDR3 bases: TGTGCCAGCAGCTTGAGTCTAGCGGGAGGGCCAGCCTACGAGCAGTACTTC.